This TCR beta chain was sequenced in a study of shared clonotypes between healthy human individuals. As for the study in general: For every donor, three CD4 naive, three CD4 memory, two CD8 naive and one CD8 memory plates were used.

About this clone: Its target is not known.

Template for every sorted-subset replicate PCR totaled approximately 200 ng DNA, 25,000 to 30,000 T cell genomes. Method: immunoSEQ multiplex PCR; TCRdb's copy keeps in-frame clones and lacks some. Among about 2.4 million clones, roughly nine tenths were seen once, and the ten largest hold about 0.13%. Broader study findings: With few donors, the genetic and exposure-history diversity represented was limited. How much donors shared clonotypes was expected to be affected by sequencing depth.

Germline loops: CDR1 MNHNS, CDR2 SASEGT. The CDR3 has 14 residues. The J segment lost 8 bases and the V segment lost 6 bases, leaving 7 bases of the junction unmatched. This receptor was taken from a young man in good health. V usage is TRBV6-1 and J usage is TRBJ2-1; TRBD2 matches at 10 bases. The source material was naive CD4+ T cells sorted from blood. Subset of the sample: CD45RA+ positively selected. The CDR3 nucleotides read TGTGCCAGCAGCGCAGTAGGACTAGCGGATGAGCAGTTCTTC. It is translated as CASSAVGLADEQFF.